The T cell receptor (beta chain) described here comes from a study of shared clonotypes between healthy human individuals. Study-level information: Researchers assigned three CD4 naive, three CD4 memory, two CD8 naive and one CD8 memory plate to each donor.

Terminally differentiated effector memory CD45RA+ cells were excluded by CCR7 positive selection of CD45RO-negative cells. CDR3 length: 16 residues. V lost 2 bases to trimming and J lost 6 bases, with 18 bases between them. TCRdb's copy holds only in-frame clones and misses some; the assay was immunoSEQ multiplex PCR. The sample comprises roughly 1,800,000 clones, 85% to 95% of which are singletons, and roughly 1.2% rests with the top ten. The sequenced sample was naive CD8+ T cells sorted from blood. The V call is TRBV5-3, the J call TRBJ1-5; no definite D call. TRBV5-3 is noted as an ORF with a role that remains uncertain. The TCR sequence derives from a man between 18 and 35 years old in good health. In DNA form, the CDR3 reads TGTGCCAGAAGCTTTGGGCCCGCCTATAGACCTCAGCCCCAGCATTTT. This sequence encodes CARSFGPAYRPQPQHF.